These 9 T cell receptor beta chains came from one sample sequenced in a study of vaccination effects on CD4 cells after COVID-19 (dated by TCRdb to between 2021 and 2024). Which antigens these TCRs recognize remains unknown. Libraries came from the immunoSEQ multiplex PCR assay. TCRdb limited this immuneACCESS table to in-frame rearrangements with V and J called. A share of clones is missing; checked studies link under half to unresolved V genes, and the rest is unexplained. The sample table contains around 49,000 clones; only one count was recorded for approximately 70% of them. Of the sample, under 40% is held by the ten largest clones. To identify antigen-specific CD4+ T cell clonotypes by their expansion, the ViraFEST assay first stimulated PBMC with viral peptide pools and then applied TCR sequencing. After about 10 days of culture, CD4+ T cells were isolated with the EasySep CD4+ T cell isolation kit. Convalescent patients had PCR-confirmed SARS-CoV-2 infection between March and December 2020, before Alpha, Beta and Delta variants emerged in the United States.

Here the sequenced sample was CD4+ T cells from PBMCs cultured with a peptide pool, taken before COVID-19 vaccination. The receptors were gathered from a human donor who had a prior SARS-CoV-2 infection.

The sample holds one count of this clone. The J gene is TRBJ1-5, the V gene TRBV30; possible D gene TRBD1, 5 bases. There are 15 residues in the CDR3. CDR1 and CDR2 from the germline V gene are GTSNPN and SVGIG (reference sequence). Trimming pared 1 base from V and 4 bases from J, leaving 14 bases between. CDR3 in DNA: TGTGCCTGGAGTGGGTCGGGGCCCCGGAATCAGCCCCAGCATTTT. Protein: CAWSGSGPRNQPQHF.

The rearrangement joins TRBV3-1 (or the pseudogene TRBV3-2) to TRBJ1-1, with D perhaps matching TRBD1 (6 bases). V gave up 1 base and J gave up 9 bases, with 15 bases separating them. The germline CDR1 and CDR2 sequences are LGHDT and YNNKEL (reference sequence). The CDR3 covers 14 residues. The CDR3 nucleotides read TGTGCCAGCAGCCAAGGCCGGGGGGGCGGGAAAGCTTTCTTT. It encodes CASSQGRGGGKAFF.

The chain joins TRBV5-4 to TRBJ2-1; no firm D call. The CDR3 is 15 residues long. Germline CDR1 SGHNT, CDR2 YYREEE (reference sequence). The V end was cut by 4 bases, the J end by 4 bases, with 15 bases between. CDR3 protein: CASSREGITYNEQFF. The CDR3 bases are TGTGCCAGCAGCCGTGAAGGGATTACGTACAATGAGCAGTTCTTC.

The V and J genes are TRBV9 and TRBJ2-1; maybe TRBD2 (5 bases). Trimming left V 2 bases short and J 15 bases short, with 21 bases between. Germline assignment: CDR1 SGDLS and CDR2 YYNGEE. There are 14 residues in the CDR3. The CDR3: CASSVGLPRLGRFF. The CDR3 region has the DNA TGTGCCAGCAGCGTCGGACTTCCGCGCTTGGGTCGGTTCTTC.

The V and J genes are TRBV7-2 and TRBJ1-2; D is possibly TRBD1 (5 bases). The CDR3 sequence is 13 residues long. The germline V and J ends were trimmed by 3 bases and 4 bases, with 9 bases remaining between them. Germline V CDR1 and CDR2: SGHTA, FQGNSA. In DNA form, the CDR3 reads TGTGCCAGCAGCTTGGGGACGATCTATGGCTACACCTTC. It specifies CASSLGTIYGYTF.

The chain carries TRBV4-3 and TRBJ1-2; a possible D gene is TRBD1 (6 bases). The CDR3 length is 16 residues. The germline V gene encodes CDR1 LGHNA and CDR2 YSLEER. V was shortened by 3 bases and J by 5 bases, with 19 bases between the two germline ends. The CDR3 region is CASSQGSHRVSYGYTF. The CDR3 DNA is TGCGCCAGCAGCCAGGGATCCCACAGGGTTTCGTATGGCTACACCTTC.

The chain employs TRBV18 and TRBJ1-1; 8 nucleotides align to TRBD1. The J segment lost 3 bases and the V segment lost 6 bases, leaving 9 bases of the junction unmatched. Germline assignment: CDR1 KGHSH and CDR2 LQKENI. The CDR3 covers 15 residues. The CDR3 protein is CASSQQTGVHTEAFF. CDR3 bases: TGTGCCAGCTCCCAACAGACAGGGGTGCACACTGAAGCTTTCTTT.

This rearrangement joins TRBV9 to TRBJ1-3; D is undetermined. The CDR3 sequence is 18 residues long. Germline values: CDR1 SGDLS, CDR2 YYNGEE. The V gene lost 0 bases and the J gene lost 0 bases, with 16 bases spanning the gap. CDR3 DNA sequence: TGTGCCAGCAGCGTAGAGCAGGACCCGGCTAGCTCTGGAAACACCATATATTTT. Translation gives CASSVEQDPASSGNTIYF. Filled out from reference TRBV9 and TRBJ1-3, the complete variable domain reads DSGVTQTPKHLITATGQRVTLRCSPRSGDLSVYWYQQSLDQGLQFLIQYYNGEERAKGNILERFSAQQFPDLHSELNLSSLELGDSALYFCASSVEQDPASSGNTIYFGEGSWLTVV.

The V call is TRBV15, the J call TRBJ2-4; D is uncertain. Looked up from germline, CDR1 is LNHNV and CDR2 is YYDKDF (reference sequence). The ends were cut back, 5 bases at V and 6 bases at J, with 17 bases in the middle. CDR3 size: 15 residues. The CDR3: CATSPGLGWINIQYF. The CDR3 nucleotides read TGTGCCACCAGCCCTGGGCTAGGTTGGATAAACATTCAGTACTTC.